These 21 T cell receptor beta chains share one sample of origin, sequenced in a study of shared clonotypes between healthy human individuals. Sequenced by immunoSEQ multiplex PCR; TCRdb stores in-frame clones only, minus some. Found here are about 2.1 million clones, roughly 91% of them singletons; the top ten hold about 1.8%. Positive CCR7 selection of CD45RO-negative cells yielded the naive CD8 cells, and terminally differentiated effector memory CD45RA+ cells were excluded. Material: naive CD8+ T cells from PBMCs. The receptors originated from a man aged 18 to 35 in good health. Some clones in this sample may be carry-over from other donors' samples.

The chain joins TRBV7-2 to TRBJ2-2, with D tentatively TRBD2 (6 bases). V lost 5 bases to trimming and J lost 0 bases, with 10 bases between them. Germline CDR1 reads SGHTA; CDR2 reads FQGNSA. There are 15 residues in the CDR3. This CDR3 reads CASSTGTSNTGELFF. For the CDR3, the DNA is TGTGCCAGCAGCACCGGGACTTCGAACACCGGGGAGCTGTTTTTT.

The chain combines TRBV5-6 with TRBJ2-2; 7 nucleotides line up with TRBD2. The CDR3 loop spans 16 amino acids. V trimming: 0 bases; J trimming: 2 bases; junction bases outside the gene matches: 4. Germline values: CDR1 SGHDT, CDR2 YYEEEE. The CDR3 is CASSLDAGVNTGELFF. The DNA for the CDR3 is TGTGCCAGCAGCTTGGATGCGGGAGTCAACACCGGGGAGCTGTTTTTT.

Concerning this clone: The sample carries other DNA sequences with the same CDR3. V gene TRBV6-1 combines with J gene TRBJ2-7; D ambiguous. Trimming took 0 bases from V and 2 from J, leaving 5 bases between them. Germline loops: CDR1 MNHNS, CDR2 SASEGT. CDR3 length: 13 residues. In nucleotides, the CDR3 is TGTGCCAGCAGTGAAGCTGGGACCTACGAGCAGTACTTC. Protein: CASSEAGTYEQYF.

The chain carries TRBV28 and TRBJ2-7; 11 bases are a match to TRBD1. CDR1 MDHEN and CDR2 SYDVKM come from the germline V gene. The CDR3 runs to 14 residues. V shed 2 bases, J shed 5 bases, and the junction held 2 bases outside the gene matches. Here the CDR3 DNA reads TGTGCCAGCAGTTTAGGACAGGGGGCGAACGAGCAGTACTTC. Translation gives CASSLGQGANEQYF.

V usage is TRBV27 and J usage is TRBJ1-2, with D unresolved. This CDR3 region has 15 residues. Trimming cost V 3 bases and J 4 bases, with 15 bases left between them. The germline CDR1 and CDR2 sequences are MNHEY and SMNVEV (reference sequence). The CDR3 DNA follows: TGTGCCAGCAGTTTCTCCACGGGGTTAGCCTATGGCTACACCTTC. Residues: CASSFSTGLAYGYTF.

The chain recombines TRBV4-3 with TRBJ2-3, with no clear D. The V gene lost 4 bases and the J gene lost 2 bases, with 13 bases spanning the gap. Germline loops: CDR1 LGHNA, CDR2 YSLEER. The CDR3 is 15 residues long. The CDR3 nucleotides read TGCGCCAGCAGCCCCGTCTTCTCCTCCACAGATACGCAGTATTTT. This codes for CASSPVFSSTDTQYF.

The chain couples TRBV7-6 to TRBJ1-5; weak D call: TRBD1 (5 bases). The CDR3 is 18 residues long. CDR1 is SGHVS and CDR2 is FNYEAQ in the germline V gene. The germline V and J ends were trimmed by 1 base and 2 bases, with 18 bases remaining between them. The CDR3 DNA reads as TGTGCCAGCAGCTTAGTATCCGATTCGGGGGGTGGCAATCAGCCCCAGCATTTT. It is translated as CASSLVSDSGGGNQPQHF.

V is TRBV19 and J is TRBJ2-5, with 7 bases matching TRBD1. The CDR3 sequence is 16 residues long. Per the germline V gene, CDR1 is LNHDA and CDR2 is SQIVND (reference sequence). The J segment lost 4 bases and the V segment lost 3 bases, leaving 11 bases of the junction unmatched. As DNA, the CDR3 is TGTGCCAGTAGTATTTGGCAGGGGGATCCGGCAGAGACCCAGTACTTC. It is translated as CASSIWQGDPAETQYF.

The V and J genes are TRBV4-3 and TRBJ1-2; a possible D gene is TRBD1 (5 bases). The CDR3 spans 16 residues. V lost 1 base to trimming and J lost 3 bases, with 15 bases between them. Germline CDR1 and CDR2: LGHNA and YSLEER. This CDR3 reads CASSQGGTDVYYGYTF. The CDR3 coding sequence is TGCGCCAGCAGCCAAGGTGGGACCGATGTTTACTATGGCTACACCTTC.

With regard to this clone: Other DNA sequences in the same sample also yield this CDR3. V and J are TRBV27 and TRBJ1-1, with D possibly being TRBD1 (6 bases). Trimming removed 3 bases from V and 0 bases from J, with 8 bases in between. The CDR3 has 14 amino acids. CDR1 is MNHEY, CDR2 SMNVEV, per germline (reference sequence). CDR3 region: CASSLDRMNTEAFF. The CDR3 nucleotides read TGTGCCAGCAGTTTGGACAGAATGAACACTGAAGCTTTCTTT.

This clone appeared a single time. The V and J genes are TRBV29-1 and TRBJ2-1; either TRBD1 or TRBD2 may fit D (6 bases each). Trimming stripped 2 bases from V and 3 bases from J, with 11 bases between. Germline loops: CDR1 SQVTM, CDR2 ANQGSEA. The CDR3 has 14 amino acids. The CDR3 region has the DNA TGCAGCGTTGAATCCGGGGGCAACTACAATGAGCAGTTCTTC. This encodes CSVESGGNYNEQFF.

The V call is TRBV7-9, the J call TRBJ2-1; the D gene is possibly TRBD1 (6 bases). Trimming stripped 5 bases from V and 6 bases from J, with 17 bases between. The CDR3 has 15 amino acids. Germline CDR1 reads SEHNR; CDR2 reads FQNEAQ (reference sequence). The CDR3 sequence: CASSPGGGPSNEQFF. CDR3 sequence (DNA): TGTGCCAGCAGCCCAGGTGGGGGCCCTTCCAATGAGCAGTTCTTC.

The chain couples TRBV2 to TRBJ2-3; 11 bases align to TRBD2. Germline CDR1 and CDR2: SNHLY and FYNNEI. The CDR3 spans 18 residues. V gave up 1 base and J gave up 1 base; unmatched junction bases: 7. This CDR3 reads CASSEGLAGMLGTDTQYF. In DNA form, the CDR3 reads TGTGCCAGCAGTGAAGGACTAGCGGGAATGTTGGGCACAGATACGCAGTATTTT. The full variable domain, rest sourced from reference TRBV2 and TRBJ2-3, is EPEVTQTPSHQVTQMGQEVILRCVPISNHLYFYWYRQILGQKVEFLVSFYNNEISEKSEIFDDQFSVERPDGSNFTLKIRSTKLEDSAMYFCASSEGLAGMLGTDTQYFGPGTRLTVL.

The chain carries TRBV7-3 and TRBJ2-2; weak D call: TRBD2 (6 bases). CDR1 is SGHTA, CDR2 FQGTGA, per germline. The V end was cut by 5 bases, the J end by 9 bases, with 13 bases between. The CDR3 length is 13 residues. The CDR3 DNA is TGTGCCAGCAGCCCCGGACTAACCAGGGAGCTGTTTTTT. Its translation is CASSPGLTRELFF.

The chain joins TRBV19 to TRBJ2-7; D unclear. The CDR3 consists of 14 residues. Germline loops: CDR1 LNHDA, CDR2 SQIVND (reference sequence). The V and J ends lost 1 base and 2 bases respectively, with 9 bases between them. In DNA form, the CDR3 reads TGTGCCAGTAGTATAGTGGGCGGTCCCTACGAGCAGTACTTC. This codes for CASSIVGGPYEQYF.

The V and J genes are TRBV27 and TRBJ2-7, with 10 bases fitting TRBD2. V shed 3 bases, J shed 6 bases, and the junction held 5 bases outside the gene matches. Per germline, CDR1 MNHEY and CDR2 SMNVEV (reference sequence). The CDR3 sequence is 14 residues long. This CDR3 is CASSFGAGGGEQYF. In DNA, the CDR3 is TGTGCCAGCAGTTTCGGAGCGGGAGGGGGCGAGCAGTACTTC.

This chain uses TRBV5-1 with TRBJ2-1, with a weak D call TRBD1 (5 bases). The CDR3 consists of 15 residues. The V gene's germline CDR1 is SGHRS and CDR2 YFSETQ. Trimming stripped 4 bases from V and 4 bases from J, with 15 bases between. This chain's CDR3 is CASSVDRSLYNEQFF. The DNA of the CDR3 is TGCGCCAGCAGCGTAGACAGAAGCTTGTACAATGAGCAGTTCTTC.

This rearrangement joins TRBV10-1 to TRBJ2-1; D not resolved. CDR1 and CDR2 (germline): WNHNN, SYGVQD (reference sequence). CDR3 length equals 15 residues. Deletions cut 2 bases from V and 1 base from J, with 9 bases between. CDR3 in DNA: TGCGCCAGCAGTGAGACTAATCCTTCCTACAATGAGCAGTTCTTC. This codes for CASSETNPSYNEQFF.

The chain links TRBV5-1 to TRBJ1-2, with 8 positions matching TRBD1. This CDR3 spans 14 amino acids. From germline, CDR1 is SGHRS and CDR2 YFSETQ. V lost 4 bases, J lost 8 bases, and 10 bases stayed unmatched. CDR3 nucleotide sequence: TGCGCCAGCAGCAGCGACGACAGGGGTAAAGGCTACACCTTC. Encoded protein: CASSSDDRGKGYTF.

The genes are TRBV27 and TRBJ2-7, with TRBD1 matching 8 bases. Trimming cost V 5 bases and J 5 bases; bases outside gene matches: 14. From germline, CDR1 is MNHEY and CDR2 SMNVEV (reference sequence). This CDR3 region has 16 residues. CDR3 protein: CASSPLDRVGLNEQYF. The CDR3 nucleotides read TGTGCCAGCAGTCCACTGGACAGGGTAGGCCTCAACGAGCAGTACTTC.

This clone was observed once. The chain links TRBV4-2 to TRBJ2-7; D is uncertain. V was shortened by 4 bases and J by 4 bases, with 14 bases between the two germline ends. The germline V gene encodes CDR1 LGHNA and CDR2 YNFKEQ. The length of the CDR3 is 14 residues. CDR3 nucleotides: TGTGCCAGCAGCCTCAACATCAAGGGTTACGAGCAGTACTTC. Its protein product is CASSLNIKGYEQYF.